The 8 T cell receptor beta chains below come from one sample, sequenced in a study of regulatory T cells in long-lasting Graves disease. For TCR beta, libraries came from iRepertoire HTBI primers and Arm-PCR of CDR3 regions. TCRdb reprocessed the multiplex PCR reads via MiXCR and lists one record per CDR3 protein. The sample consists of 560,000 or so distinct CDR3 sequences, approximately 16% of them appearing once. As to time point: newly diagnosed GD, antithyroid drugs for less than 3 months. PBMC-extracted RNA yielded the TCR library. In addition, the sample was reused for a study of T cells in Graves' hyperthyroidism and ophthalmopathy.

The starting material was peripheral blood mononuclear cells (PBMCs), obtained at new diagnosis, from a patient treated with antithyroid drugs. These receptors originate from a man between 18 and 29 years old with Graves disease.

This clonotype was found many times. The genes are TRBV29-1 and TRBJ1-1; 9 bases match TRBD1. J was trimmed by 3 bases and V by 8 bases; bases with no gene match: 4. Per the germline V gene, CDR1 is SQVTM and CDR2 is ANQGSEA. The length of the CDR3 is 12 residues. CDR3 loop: CSSRQGDTEAFF. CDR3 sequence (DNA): TGCAGCTCAAGACAGGGGGACACTGAAGCTTTCTTT.

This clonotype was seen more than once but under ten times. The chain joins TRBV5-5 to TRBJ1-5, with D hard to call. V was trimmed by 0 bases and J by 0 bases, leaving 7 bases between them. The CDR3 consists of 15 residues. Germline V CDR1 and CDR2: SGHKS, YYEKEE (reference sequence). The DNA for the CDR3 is TGTGCCAGCAGCTTGGTGGCGGTTAGCAATCAGCCCCAGCATTTT. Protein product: CASSLVAVSNQPQHF.

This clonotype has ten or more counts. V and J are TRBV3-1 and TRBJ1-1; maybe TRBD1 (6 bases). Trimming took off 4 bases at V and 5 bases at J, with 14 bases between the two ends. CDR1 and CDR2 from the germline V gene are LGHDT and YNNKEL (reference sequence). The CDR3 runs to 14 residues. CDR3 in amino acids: CASSLQQGRTEAFF. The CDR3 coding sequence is TGTGCCAGCAGCCTCCAGCAGGGGAGGACTGAAGCTTTCTTT.

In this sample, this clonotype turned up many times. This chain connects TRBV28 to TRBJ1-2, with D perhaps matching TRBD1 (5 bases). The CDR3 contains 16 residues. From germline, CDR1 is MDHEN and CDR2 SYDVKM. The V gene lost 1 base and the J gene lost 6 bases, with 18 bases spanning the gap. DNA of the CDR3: TGTGCCAGCAGTTTATCCGATTTCTTGGGGCGGGATGGCTACACCTTC. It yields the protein CASSLSDFLGRDGYTF.

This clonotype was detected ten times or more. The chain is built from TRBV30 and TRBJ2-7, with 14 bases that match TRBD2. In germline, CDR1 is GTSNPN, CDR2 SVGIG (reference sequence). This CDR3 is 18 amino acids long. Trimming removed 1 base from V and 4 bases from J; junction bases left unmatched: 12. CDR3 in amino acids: CAWSADGLAGGRGYEQYF. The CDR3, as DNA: TGTGCCTGGAGTGCCGATGGACTAGCGGGAGGACGGGGGTACGAGCAGTACTTC.

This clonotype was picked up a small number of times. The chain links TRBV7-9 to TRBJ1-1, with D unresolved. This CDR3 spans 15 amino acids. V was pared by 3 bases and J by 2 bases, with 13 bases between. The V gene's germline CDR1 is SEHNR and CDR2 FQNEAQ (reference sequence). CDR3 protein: CASSLGWEENTEAFF. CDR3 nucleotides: TGTGCCAGCAGCTTGGGTTGGGAGGAAAACACTGAAGCTTTCTTT.

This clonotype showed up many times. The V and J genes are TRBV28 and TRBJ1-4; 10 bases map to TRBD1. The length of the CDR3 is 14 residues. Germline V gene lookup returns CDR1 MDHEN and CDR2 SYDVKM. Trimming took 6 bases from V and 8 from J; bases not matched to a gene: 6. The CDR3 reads CASRNGQGVEKLFF. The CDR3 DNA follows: TGTGCCAGCAGAAACGGACAGGGGGTGGAAAAACTGTTTTTT.

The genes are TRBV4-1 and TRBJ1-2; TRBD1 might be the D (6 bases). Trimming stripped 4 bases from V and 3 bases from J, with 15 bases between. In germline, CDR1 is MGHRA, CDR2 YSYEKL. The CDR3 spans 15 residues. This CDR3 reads CASSPRQAGDYGYTF. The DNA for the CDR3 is TGCGCCAGCAGCCCTCGACAGGCGGGGGACTATGGCTACACCTTC.